The T cell receptor (beta chain) under discussion was sequenced for a study of cytomegalovirus exposure and HLA in healthy donors. The study's findings and limits: Immune exposure information available was restricted to CMV serostatus.

Germline values: CDR1 LGHNA, CDR2 YNFKEQ. With V trimmed by 0 bases and J by 1 base, 5 bases remained unmatched. The CDR3 is 16 amino acids. On this clone itself: The antigen is undetermined.

The PCR had 60 Vbeta and 13 Jbeta primers. The method was immunoSEQ multiplex PCR; TCRdb's version includes in-frame clones alone and lacks a portion of them. The table has fewer than 200,000 clones, approximately 84% seen once. The origin of this receptor is a woman in her forties or fifties in good health and CMV-seropositive. The sample consisted of PBMCs. The J gene is TRBJ2-7, the V gene TRBV4-2, with 8 bases identical to TRBD1. CDR3 region: CASSQERTGWSYEQYF. The CDR3 DNA follows: TGTGCCAGCAGCCAAGAAAGGACAGGGTGGTCCTACGAGCAGTACTTC.